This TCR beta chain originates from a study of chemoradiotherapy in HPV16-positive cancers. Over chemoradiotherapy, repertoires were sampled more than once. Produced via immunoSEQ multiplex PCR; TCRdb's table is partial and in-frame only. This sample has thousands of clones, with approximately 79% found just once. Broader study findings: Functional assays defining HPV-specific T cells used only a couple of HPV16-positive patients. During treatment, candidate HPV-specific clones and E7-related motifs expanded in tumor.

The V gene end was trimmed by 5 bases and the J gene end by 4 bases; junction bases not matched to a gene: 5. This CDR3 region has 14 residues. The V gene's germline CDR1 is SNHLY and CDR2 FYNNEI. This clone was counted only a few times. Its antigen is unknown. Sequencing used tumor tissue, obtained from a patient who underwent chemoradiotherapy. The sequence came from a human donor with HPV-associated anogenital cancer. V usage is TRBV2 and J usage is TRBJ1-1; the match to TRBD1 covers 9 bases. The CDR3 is CASSQQGASTEAFF. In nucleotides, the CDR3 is TGTGCCAGCAGTCAACAGGGGGCGAGCACTGAAGCTTTCTTT.